The entry below gives a single TCR beta chain sequence along with its context. Enrollees, about 18 to 95 years old, lived in approximately 25 US areas. Authors' data handling: How many nucleated cells were present was estimated from reference gene primer amplification. TCRdb keeps only in-frame clones here, not all; method: immunoSEQ multiplex PCR. V and J calls and clone size are those listed in that table; D and trimming were worked out from the DNA. The table lists approximately 260,000 clones, about 91% of them singletons. The data stem from a study of blood T cell repertoires in COVID-19. The CDR3 totals 14 residues. Trimming at V came to 0 bases and at J to 5 bases, leaving 2 bases not matched to a gene. CDR1 and CDR2 (germline): MNHEY, SMNVEV (reference sequence).

This sequence originates from a woman aged 35 to 49 with acute COVID-19. This rearrangement joins TRBV27 to TRBJ2-7, with 9 bases that match TRBD2. The sample taken for sequencing was PBMCs or T cells enriched from blood (not recorded which). CDR3 in amino acids: CASSLSAGGDEQYV. The CDR3 nucleotides read TGTGCCAGCAGTTTATCAGCGGGGGGCGACGAGCAGTACGTC.